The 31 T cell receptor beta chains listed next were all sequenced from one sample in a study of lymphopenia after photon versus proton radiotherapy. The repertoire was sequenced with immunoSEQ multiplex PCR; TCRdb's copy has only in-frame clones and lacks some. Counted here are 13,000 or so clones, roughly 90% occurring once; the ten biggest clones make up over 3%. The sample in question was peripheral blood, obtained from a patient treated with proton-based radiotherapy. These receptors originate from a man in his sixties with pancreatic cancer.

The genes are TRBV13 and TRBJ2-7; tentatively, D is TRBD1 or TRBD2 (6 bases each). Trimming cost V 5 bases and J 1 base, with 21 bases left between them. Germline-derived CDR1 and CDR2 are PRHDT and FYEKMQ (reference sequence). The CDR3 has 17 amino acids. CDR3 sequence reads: CASSQGFEAGRSYEQYF. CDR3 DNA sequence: TGTGCCAGCAGCCAGGGGTTCGAGGCGGGGCGATCCTACGAGCAGTACTTC.

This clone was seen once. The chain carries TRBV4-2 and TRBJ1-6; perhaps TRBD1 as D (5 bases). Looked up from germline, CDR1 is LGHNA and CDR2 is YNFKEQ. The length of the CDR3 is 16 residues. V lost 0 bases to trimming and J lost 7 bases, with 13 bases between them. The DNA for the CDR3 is TGTGCCAGCAGCCAAGATTTGGGCAGGGTCAATTCACCCCTCCACTTT. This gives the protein CASSQDLGRVNSPLHF.

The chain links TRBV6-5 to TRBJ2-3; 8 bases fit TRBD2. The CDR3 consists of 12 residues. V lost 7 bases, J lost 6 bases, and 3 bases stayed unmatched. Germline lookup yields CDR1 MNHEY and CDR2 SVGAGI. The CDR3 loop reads CASMAGGDTQYF. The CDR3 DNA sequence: TGTGCCAGCATGGCGGGAGGTGATACGCAGTATTTT.

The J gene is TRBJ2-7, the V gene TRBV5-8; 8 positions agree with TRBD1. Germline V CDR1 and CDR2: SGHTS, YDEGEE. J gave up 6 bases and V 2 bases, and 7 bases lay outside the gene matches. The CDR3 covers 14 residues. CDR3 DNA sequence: TGTGCCAGCAGCTTTACGGACAGGGAGCTCGAGCAGTACTTC. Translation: CASSFTDRELEQYF.

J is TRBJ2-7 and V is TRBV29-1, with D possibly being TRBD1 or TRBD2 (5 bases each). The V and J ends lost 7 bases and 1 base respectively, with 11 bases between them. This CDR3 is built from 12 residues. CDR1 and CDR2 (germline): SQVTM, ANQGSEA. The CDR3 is CSGGPGSYEQYF. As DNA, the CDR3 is TGCAGCGGGGGACCCGGATCCTACGAGCAGTACTTC.

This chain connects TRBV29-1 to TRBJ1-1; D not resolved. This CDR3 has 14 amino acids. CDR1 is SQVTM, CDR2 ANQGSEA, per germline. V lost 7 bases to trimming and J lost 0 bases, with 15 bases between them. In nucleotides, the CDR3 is TGCAGCGCTAAGGCTAATGGGCTGAACACTGAAGCTTTCTTT. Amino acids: CSAKANGLNTEAFF.

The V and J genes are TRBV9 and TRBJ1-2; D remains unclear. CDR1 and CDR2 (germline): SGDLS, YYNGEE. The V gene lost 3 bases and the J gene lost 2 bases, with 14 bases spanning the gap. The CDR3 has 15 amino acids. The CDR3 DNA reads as TGTGCCAGCAGCGAAACACCATTGCTGAACTATGGCTACACCTTC. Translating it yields CASSETPLLNYGYTF. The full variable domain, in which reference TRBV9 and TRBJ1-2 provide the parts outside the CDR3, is DSGVTQTPKHLITATGQRVTLRCSPRSGDLSVYWYQQSLDQGLQFLIQYYNGEERAKGNILERFSAQQFPDLHSELNLSSLELGDSALYFCASSETPLLNYGYTFGSGTRLTVV.

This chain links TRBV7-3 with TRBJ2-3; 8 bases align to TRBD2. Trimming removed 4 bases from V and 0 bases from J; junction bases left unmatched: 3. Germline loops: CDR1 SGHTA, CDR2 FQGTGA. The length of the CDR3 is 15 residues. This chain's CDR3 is CASSSGLVSTDTQYF. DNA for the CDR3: TGTGCCAGCAGCTCGGGACTAGTCAGCACAGATACGCAGTATTTT.

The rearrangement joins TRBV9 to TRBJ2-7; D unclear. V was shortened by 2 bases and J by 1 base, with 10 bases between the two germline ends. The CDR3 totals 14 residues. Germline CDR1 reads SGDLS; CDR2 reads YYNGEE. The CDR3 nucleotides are TGTGCCAGCAGCGTCCACAAGGATTCCTACGAGCAGTACTTC. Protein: CASSVHKDSYEQYF.

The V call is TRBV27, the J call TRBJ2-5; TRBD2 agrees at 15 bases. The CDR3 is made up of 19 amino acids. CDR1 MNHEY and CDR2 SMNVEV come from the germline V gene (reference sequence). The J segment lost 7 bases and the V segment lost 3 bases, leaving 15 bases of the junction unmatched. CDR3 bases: TGTGCCAGCAGTTTCTCCGGGACTAGCGGGAGGCCCGCTTTGATGACCCAGTACTTC. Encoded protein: CASSFSGTSGRPALMTQYF.

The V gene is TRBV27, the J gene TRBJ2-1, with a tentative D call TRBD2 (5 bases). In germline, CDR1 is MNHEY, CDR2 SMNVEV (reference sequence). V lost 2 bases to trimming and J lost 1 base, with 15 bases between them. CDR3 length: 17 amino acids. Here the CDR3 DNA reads TGTGCCAGCAGTTTAGCGGCGGGCGGGTTATCCTACAATGAGCAGTTCTTC. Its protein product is CASSLAAGGLSYNEQFF.

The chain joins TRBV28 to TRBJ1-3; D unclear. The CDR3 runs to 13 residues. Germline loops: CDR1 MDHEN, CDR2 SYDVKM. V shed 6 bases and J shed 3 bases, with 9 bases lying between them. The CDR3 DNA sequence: TGTGCCAGCAGCCCCATGGTTGGAAACACCATATATTTT. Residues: CASSPMVGNTIYF.

CDR3 in amino acids: CASSRTGGYDYGYTF. CDR3 DNA: TGTGCCAGCAGTCGTACAGGGGGCTATGACTATGGCTACACCTTC. J is TRBJ1-2 and V is TRBV2, with 9 bases lining up with TRBD1. Germline values: CDR1 SNHLY, CDR2 FYNNEI. This CDR3 spans 15 amino acids. V gave up 5 bases and J gave up 3 bases; unmatched junction bases: 7.

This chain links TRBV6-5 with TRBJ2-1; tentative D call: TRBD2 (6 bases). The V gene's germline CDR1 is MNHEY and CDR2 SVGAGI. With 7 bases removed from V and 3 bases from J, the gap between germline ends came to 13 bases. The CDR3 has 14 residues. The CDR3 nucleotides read TGTGCCAGCAAGGCGGGGACTTTCTACAATGAGCAGTTCTTC. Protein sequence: CASKAGTFYNEQFF.

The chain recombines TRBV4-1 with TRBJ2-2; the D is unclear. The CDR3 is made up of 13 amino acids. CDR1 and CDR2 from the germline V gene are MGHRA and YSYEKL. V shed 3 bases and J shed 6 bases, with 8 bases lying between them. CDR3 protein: CASSQIRSGELFF. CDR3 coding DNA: TGCGCCAGCAGCCAGATAAGATCCGGGGAGCTGTTTTTT.

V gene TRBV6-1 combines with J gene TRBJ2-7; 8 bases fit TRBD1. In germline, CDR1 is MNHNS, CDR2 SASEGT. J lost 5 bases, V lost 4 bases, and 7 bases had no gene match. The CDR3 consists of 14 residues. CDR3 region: CASSVDRGPDEQYF. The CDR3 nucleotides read TGTGCCAGCAGTGTCGACAGGGGTCCGGACGAGCAGTACTTC.

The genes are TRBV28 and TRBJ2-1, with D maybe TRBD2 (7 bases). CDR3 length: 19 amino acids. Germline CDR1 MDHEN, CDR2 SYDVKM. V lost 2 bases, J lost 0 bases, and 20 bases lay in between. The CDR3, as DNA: TGTGCCAGCAGTTTAGCTGGGTACGGGGGGCAGAGCTCCTACAATGAGCAGTTCTTC. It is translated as CASSLAGYGGQSSYNEQFF.

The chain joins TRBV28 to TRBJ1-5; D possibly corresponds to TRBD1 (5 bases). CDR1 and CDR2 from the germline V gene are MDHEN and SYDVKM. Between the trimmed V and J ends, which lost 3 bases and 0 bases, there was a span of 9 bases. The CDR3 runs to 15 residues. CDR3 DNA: TGTGCCAGCAGTTTCGGCGGGGCTAGCAATCAGCCCCAGCATTTT. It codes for CASSFGGASNQPQHF.

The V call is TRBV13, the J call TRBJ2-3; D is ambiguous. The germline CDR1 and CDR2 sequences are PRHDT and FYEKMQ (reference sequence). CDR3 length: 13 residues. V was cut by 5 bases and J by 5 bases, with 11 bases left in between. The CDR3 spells CASSPRSGDTQYF. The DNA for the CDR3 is TGTGCCAGCAGCCCGCGGTCTGGAGATACGCAGTATTTT.

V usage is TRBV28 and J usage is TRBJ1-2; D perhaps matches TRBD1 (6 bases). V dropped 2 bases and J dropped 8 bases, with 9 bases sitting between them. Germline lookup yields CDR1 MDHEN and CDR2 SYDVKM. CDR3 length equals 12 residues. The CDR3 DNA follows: TGTGCCAGCAGTTTACGGGGGCTGGGCTACACCTTC. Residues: CASSLRGLGYTF.

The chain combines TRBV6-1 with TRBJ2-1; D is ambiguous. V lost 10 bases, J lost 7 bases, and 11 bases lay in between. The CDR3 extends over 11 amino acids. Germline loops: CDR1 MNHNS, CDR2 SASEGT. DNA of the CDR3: TGTGCCACCTCGGTTGTGAATGAGCAGTTCTTC. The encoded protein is CATSVVNEQFF.

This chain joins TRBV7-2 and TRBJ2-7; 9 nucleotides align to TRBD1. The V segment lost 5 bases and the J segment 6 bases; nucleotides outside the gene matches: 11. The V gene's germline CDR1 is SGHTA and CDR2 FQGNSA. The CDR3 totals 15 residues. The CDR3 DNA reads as TGTGCCAGCAGCCCCTTGGGACAGGGACTTGGCGAGCAGTACTTC. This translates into CASSPLGQGLGEQYF.

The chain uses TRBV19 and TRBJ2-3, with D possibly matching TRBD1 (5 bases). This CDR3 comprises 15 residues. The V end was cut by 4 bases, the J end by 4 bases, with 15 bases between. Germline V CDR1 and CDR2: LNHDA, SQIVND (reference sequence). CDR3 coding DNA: TGTGCCAGTAGTAAACCCGGAGTAGGGGCAGATACGCAGTATTTT. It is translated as CASSKPGVGADTQYF.

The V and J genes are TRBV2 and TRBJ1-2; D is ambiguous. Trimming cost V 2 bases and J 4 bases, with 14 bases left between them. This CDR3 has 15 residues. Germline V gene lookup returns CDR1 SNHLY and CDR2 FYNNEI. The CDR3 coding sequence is TGTGCCAGCAGTGAAAAAAGGGCGAGGAGCTATGGCTACACCTTC. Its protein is CASSEKRARSYGYTF.

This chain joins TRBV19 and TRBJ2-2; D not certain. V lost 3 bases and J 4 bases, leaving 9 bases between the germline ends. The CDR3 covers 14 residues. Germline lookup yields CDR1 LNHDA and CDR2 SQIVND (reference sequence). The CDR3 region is CASSIGAITGELFF. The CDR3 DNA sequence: TGTGCCAGTAGTATCGGAGCTATCACCGGGGAGCTGTTTTTT. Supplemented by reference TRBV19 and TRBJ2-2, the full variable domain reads DGGITQSPKYLFRKEGQNVTLSCEQNLNHDAMYWYRQDPGQGLRLIYYSQIVNDFQKGDIAEGYSVSREKKESFPLTVTSAQKNPTAFYLCASSIGAITGELFFGEGSRLTVL.

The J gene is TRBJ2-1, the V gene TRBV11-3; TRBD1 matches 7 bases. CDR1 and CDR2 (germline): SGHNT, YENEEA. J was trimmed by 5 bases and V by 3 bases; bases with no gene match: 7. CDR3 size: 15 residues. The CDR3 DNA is TGTGCCAGCAGCTTCATAGGGGGACAGCACAATGAGCAGTTCTTC. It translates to CASSFIGGQHNEQFF. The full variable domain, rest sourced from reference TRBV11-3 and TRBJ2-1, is EAGVVQSPRYKIIEKKQPVAFWCNPISGHNTLYWYLQNLGQGPELLIRYENEEAVDDSQLPKDRFSAERLKGVDSTLKIQPAELGDSAVYLCASSFIGGQHNEQFFGPGTRLTVL.

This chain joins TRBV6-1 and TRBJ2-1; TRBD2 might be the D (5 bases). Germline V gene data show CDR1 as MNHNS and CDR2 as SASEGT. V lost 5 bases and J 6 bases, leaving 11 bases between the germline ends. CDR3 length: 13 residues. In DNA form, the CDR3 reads TGTGCCAGCAGTTCGAGGGCCGGCAATGAGCAGTTCTTC. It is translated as CASSSRAGNEQFF.

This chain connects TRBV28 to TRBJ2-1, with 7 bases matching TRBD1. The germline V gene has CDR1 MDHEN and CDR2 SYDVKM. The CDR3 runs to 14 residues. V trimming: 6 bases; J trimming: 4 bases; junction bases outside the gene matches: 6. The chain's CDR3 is CASSQGTDYNEQFF. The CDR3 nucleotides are TGTGCCAGCAGCCAAGGGACAGATTACAATGAGCAGTTCTTC.

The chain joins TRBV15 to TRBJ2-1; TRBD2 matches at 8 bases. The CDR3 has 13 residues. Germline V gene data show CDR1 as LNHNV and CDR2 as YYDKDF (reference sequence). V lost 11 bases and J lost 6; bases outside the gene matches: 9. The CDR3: CAAGTSLLNEQFF. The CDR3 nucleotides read TGTGCCGCCGGGACTAGTCTCCTCAATGAGCAGTTCTTC.

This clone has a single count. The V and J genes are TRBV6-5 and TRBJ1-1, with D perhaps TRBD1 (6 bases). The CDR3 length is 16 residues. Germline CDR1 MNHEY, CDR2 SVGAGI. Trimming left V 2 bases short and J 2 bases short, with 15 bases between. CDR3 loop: CASSYGGASYNTEAFF. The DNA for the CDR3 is TGTGCCAGCAGTTACGGGGGGGCATCCTACAACACTGAAGCTTTCTTT.

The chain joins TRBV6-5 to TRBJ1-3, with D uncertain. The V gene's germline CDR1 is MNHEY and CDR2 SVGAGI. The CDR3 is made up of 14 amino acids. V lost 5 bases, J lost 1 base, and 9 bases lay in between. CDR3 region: CASSATISGNTIYF. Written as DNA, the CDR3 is TGTGCCAGCAGTGCAACAATATCTGGAAACACCATATATTTT.